The text below deals with one TCR beta chain. Its recognized antigen is unknown. No quality values exist for individual bases; no much larger clone is one base distant. This entry comes from a study of PD-L1 blockade in urothelial cancer (dated by TCRdb to between 2016 and 2019). Background on the whole study: Therapy was started at some point between 2014 and 2016 for all patients, and atezolizumab 1,200 mg was administered intravenously every 3 weeks. Blood samples gave median yields of about 150,000 T cells and 65,000 to 85,000 unique TCRs, along with a median clonality of about 0.084. Blood samples were analyzed 3 weeks after the start of treatment (second dose) and 6 weeks after the start of treatment. In the same patients who had TCR sequencing, pretreatment tumors also underwent whole exome sequencing and RNA sequencing. The study, an exploratory multi-omic analysis, examined somatic, immune and clinical correlates of response to PD-L1 blockade with atezolizumab in urothelial cancer. Pretreatment blood TCR-seq was available for about 28 patients, at least one posttreatment blood collection was obtained for some 25 patients, and tumor TCR-seq was available for some 25 patients. Durable clinical benefit was defined as progression-free survival longer than 6 months, and TCR features were also tested against progression-free and overall survival. Pretreatment tumor samples and matched peripheral blood, collected serially before and after atezolizumab treatment, underwent TCR sequencing. About 90% of the 29 patients were identified as males with urothelial cancer of bladder origin, and a prior smoking history was reported by 18 of 29 patients. An ECOG performance status of 0 or 1 was recorded for the patients, and 0 to 3 prior chemotherapy regimens had been received by the patients. Durable clinical benefit was achieved by nine patients and was not achieved by 20 patients.

Synthetic TCR analog templates were spiked into each PCR so that absolute template abundance could be estimated from read counts. The immunoSEQ assay used bias-controlled V and J gene primers to amplify TCRbeta CDR3 regions from genomic DNA. Rearranged TCRbeta segments were sequenced at approximately 20X coverage. On the study's bioinformatics: Sequencing errors were corrected by clustering and CDR3s were annotated against IMGT to assign V, D and J genes. Downstream analyses used only productive TCRbeta rearrangements and left out out-of-frame or stop-codon sequences. To compute clonality, Shannon entropy was normalized by the log of the number of unique productive sequences and then subtracted from one. Clones differing between time points or between blood and tumor were identified by Fisher's exact test with Benjamini-Hochberg correction at adjusted p below 0.01. TCRdb took over this immuneACCESS table, retaining in-frame rearrangements with V and J assigned. Such tables are incomplete; in checked studies, under half of the missing clones stem from an unresolved V gene, and the remainder is unexplained. That table gives V, J and clone size, and the DNA gave D and trimming. The sample table records approximately 120,000 clones; 86% of these occur just once. 2% to 3% of the sample belongs to the ten largest clones.

Points the paper makes about the study in general: A pretreatment peripheral blood TCR clonality below the median was linked to improved progression-free and overall survival. At 3 weeks after the start of treatment, tumor-associated TCR clones in peripheral blood had expanded more in patients with durable benefit (n ≈ 22, p = 0.022). Small sample size (n ≈ 28) and many exploratory analyses mean the results are intended to be hypothesis-generating.

This sample's time point label indicates: peripheral blood 6 weeks after treatment start. A total of under 30 patients with locally advanced or metastatic urothelial carcinoma, treated at Memorial Sloan Kettering on a trial protocol, made up the cohort. Peripheral blood mononuclear cells were collected pretreatment and during treatment, with between 1 and 8 total time points per patient. The Qiagen DNeasy Blood extraction kit was used to purify genomic DNA from total PBMCs and from tumor samples. PBMCs were collected pretreatment and during treatment, and were isolated and stored as previously described. Via the germline V gene (reference sequence), CDR1 is MNHEY and CDR2 SMNVEV. The CDR3 numbers 15 residues from cysteine through phenylalanine. Only the CDR3 part of the read is kept: 45 bases, read in frame from the first base. V lost 2 bases and J lost 7 bases, and the count of bases not matched to a germline gene is 10.

Recombination joined TRBV27 with TRBJ1-2; 7 junctional bases match TRBD1. The sequencing used PBMCs, collected around atezolizumab (anti-PD-L1) treatment. The source of this sequence is a man aged 50 to 60 with urothelial cancer. In nucleotide form, the sequence is TGTGCCAGCAGTTTAATGGGACAGTGGTCTTCTGGCTACACCTTC. Translated, it gives CASSLMGQWSSGYTF.